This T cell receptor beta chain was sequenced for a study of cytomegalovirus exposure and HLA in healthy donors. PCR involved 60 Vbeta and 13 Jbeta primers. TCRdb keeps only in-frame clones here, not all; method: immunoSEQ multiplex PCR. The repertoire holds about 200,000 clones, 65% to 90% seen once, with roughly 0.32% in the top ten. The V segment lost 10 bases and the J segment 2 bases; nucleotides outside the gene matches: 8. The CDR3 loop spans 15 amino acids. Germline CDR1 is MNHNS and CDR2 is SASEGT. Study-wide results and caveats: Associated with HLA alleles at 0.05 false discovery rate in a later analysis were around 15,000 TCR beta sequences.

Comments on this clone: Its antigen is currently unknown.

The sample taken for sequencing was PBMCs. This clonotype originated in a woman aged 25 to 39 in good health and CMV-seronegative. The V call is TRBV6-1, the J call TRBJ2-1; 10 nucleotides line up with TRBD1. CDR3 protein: CATSPGTGAYNEQFF. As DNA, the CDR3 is TGTGCCACTTCTCCCGGGACAGGGGCCTACAATGAGCAGTTCTTC.